A single sample is the source of the 14 T cell receptor beta chains below, sequenced in a study of early T cells in non-severe SARS-CoV-2 infection. Via MiXCR, TCRdb re-called the 5' RACE reads, giving one row per CDR3 protein. The sample records 39,000 or so distinct CDR3 sequences, about 5.5% being singletons. The material was whole blood, obtained at baseline. Receptor source: an adult who was a healthcare worker with PCR-confirmed SARS-CoV-2 infection or an uninfected control (not recorded which).

This clonotype was seen many times. The chain carries TRBV4-1 and TRBJ2-7; D tentatively fits TRBD1 or TRBD2 (6 bases each). This CDR3 has 15 amino acids. V gave up 4 bases and J gave up 2 bases, with 15 bases separating them. Germline assignment: CDR1 MGHRA and CDR2 YSYEKL. CDR3: CASSPPGGTTYEQYF. DNA for the CDR3: TGCGCCAGCAGCCCTCCTGGGGGGACAACCTACGAGCAGTACTTC.

The table lists this clonotype with many counts. This chain links TRBV6-4 with TRBJ2-1, with 9 bases aligning to TRBD1. CDR1 MRHNA and CDR2 SNTAGT come from the germline V gene. V shed 6 bases and J 6 bases; nucleotides not matched to a gene: 3. This CDR3 is built from 13 residues. CDR3 loop: CASSRDRVNEQFF. In DNA, the CDR3 is TGTGCCAGCAGCCGGGACAGGGTCAATGAGCAGTTCTTC.

This clonotype was counted ten times or more. The V call is TRBV12-5, the J call TRBJ2-1, with 7 bases aligning to TRBD1. The CDR3 covers 14 residues. V lost 6 bases and J lost 9; bases outside the gene matches: 11. Germline-derived CDR1 and CDR2 are LGHNT and FRNRAP. CDR3 sequence reads: CASGPTGDTREQFF. Here the CDR3 DNA reads TGTGCTAGTGGCCCCACAGGGGACACCCGTGAGCAGTTCTTC. Based on the CDR3 plus reference TRBV12-5 and TRBJ2-1, the full variable domain is DARVTQTPRHKVTEMGQEVTMRCQPILGHNTVFWYRQTMMQGLELLAYFRNRAPLDDSGMPKDRFSAEMPDATLATLKIQPSEPRDSAVYFCASGPTGDTREQFFGPGTRLTVL.

At least ten counts were recorded for this clonotype. The chain recombines TRBV7-8 with TRBJ1-1; D unresolved. CDR3 length: 13 amino acids. V lost 5 bases to trimming and J lost 4 bases, with 11 bases between them. CDR1 and CDR2 (germline): SGHVS, FQNEAQ. As DNA, the CDR3 is TGTGCCAGCAGCCCGGAGCAGCCCACTGAAGCTTTCTTT. Amino acids: CASSPEQPTEAFF.

This clonotype was counted at least ten times. The CDR3 spells CASSLDPTGGRDTQYF. The CDR3 nucleotides read TGTGCCAGCAGCTTAGATCCCACAGGTGGTAGAGATACGCAGTATTTT. The J gene is TRBJ2-3, the V gene TRBV11-3; tentative D call: TRBD1 (5 bases). The CDR3 totals 16 residues. Trimming cost V 0 bases and J 5 bases, with 15 bases left between them. CDR1 is SGHNT and CDR2 is YENEEA in the germline V gene.

This clonotype was picked up a small number of times. The chain joins TRBV6-6 to TRBJ1-1; 11 nucleotides line up with TRBD1. The CDR3 has 14 residues. Germline CDR1 and CDR2: MNHNY and SVGAGI (reference sequence). Trimming took 4 bases from V and 3 from J; bases not matched to a gene: 1. CDR3 sequence reads: CASSWGQGDTEAFF. Here the CDR3 DNA reads TGTGCCAGCAGTTGGGGACAGGGGGACACTGAAGCTTTCTTT.

The J gene is TRBJ1-4, the V gene TRBV29-1, with D possibly matching TRBD1 (5 bases). CDR3 size: 14 residues. Germline V gives CDR1 SQVTM, CDR2 ANQGSEA. V lost 4 bases and J 3 bases, leaving 12 bases between the germline ends. CDR3 in amino acids: CSVGQTGSNEKLFF. CDR3 bases: TGCAGCGTTGGTCAAACAGGCTCTAATGAAAAACTGTTTTTT.

This clonotype has a count of ten or more. The chain has TRBV5-4 and TRBJ2-5; no clear D. V lost 5 bases, J lost 4 bases, and 12 bases lay in between. The CDR3 consists of 13 residues. Germline CDR1 reads SGHNT; CDR2 reads YYREEE (reference sequence). DNA for the CDR3: TGTGCCAGCAGTGACGTCGGCGTAGAGACCCAGTACTTC. This translates into CASSDVGVETQYF.

This clonotype was observed many times. This chain joins TRBV20-1 and TRBJ2-2; D remains ambiguous. Trimming left V 4 bases short and J 1 base short, with 10 bases between. The CDR3 runs 14 residues. Germline V gives CDR1 DFQATT, CDR2 SNEGSKA (reference sequence). CDR3 coding DNA: TGCAGTGCTACCCCCGCCCTGAACACCGGGGAGCTGTTTTTT. Its protein product is CSATPALNTGELFF.

In this sample, this clonotype turned up many times. The chain carries TRBV5-1 and TRBJ1-1, with 7 positions matching TRBD1. Trimming at V came to 3 bases and at J to 4 bases, leaving 9 bases not matched to a gene. From germline, CDR1 is SGHRS and CDR2 YFSETQ. The CDR3 sequence is 15 residues long. CDR3 nucleotides: TGCGCCAGCAGCTCCGAGACAGGGCGGGGCACTGAAGCTTTCTTT. Encoded protein: CASSSETGRGTEAFF.

The genes are TRBV7-2 and TRBJ2-7; D ambiguous. There are 13 residues in the CDR3. Trimming removed 1 base at V and 0 bases at J, with 4 bases between. CDR1 and CDR2 from the germline V gene are SGHTA and FQGNSA. The CDR3 protein is CASSLVPSYEQYF. Written as DNA, the CDR3 is TGTGCCAGCAGCTTAGTCCCCTCCTACGAGCAGTACTTC.

This clonotype is termed medium-sized. The chain recombines TRBV19 with TRBJ1-1, with no clear D. Deletions cut 0 bases from V and 3 bases from J, with 8 bases between. Germline loops: CDR1 LNHDA, CDR2 SQIVND (reference sequence). The CDR3 is 14 residues long. CDR3 sequence (DNA): TGTGCCAGTAGTATAGATGGTCCGGACACTGAAGCTTTCTTT. Protein product: CASSIDGPDTEAFF.

This clonotype was counted many times. V and J are TRBV12-3 or TRBV12-4 and TRBJ1-2, with 7 bases identical to TRBD1. The ends lost 6 bases at V and 7 bases at J; junction bases unmatched: 8. CDR3 length: 13 amino acids. CDR3 loop: CASSLTGLGGYTF. CDR3 sequence (DNA): TGTGCCAGCAGCCTGACAGGGCTTGGTGGCTACACCTTC.

This clonotype was seen repeatedly, ten times or more. This sequence joins TRBV27 and TRBJ1-1; no firm D call. Germline assignment: CDR1 MNHEY and CDR2 SMNVEV (reference sequence). There are 15 residues in the CDR3. Trimming left V 5 bases short and J 2 bases short, with 15 bases between. The DNA for the CDR3 is TGTGCCAGCAGTCCCCGCAGTGGCCTTAACACTGAAGCTTTCTTT. This gives the protein CASSPRSGLNTEAFF.